The T cell receptor beta chain described here comes from a study of cytomegalovirus exposure and HLA in healthy donors. Sequencing used immunoSEQ multiplex PCR; TCRdb keeps in-frame clones, though not all of them. The table shows about 160,000 clones, with approximately 96% occurring only once. Looked up from germline, CDR1 is MNHEY and CDR2 is SVGAGI. V lost 6 bases and J lost 4, with 15 bases in between. The length of the CDR3 is 14 residues. The TCR was taken from a young woman in good health and CMV-seronegative. Specimen: PBMCs. The J gene is TRBJ1-2, the V gene TRBV6-5, with D possibly TRBD1 on 6 matching bases. For the CDR3, the DNA is TGTGCCAGCAGGGATACAGGGTGGGGCTATGGCTACACCTTC. Amino acid sequence: CASRDTGWGYGYTF.